One sample yielded the 3 T cell receptor beta chains listed below, sequenced in a study of tumor and adjacent non-tumor tissue in lung cancer (dated by TCRdb to between 2017 and 2018). RNA was extracted from bulk unsorted tissue and checked for quality with a NanoDrop ND-1000 and an Agilent 2100. Distant non-tumor tissue taken more than 3 cm from the tumor edge was used as the normal lung sample. Receptor amplification or capture employed multiplex PCR. Reads for this sample came from an Illumina HiSeq 2500. Following protocols modified from ARM-PCR, the researchers constructed TCRbeta libraries through three rounds of nested PCR with primers (Table S4). The public reads were reanalyzed by TCRdb: fastp trimming at Q25, MiXCR alignment, in-frame beta chains only. Entries are consolidated by CDR3 protein sequence, retaining the most common genes and DNA. This sample gives tens of thousands of distinct CDR3 sequences in total; approximately 71% of them show up just once. In total, the top ten clones hold about a quarter of the sample.

The sequenced sample was distant non-tumor lung tissue. Receptors were obtained from a woman between 50 and 59 years old with non-small cell lung cancer.

A note on this clonotype: A read error is possible here, since a much larger clone lies one base away. The chain links TRBV12-3 or TRBV12-4 to TRBJ2-7; 10 bases line up with TRBD2. After removal of 7 bases from V and 0 bases from J, the junction contained 6 bases not matched to a gene. The CDR3 sequence is 15 residues long. The CDR3 region is CASISSGSYSYEQYF. CDR3 nucleotides: TGTGCCAGCATTTCTAGCGGGAGTTACTCCTACGAGCAGTACTTC.

Comment on this clonotype: With a much larger clone just one base away, this may be a read error. The rearrangement uses TRBV5-5 and TRBJ2-3; 14 bases fit TRBD2. The CDR3 is 18 residues long. Germline V gene sequence: CDR1 SGHKS, CDR2 YYEKEE (reference sequence). CDR3 protein: CAGSFGTSGSRWTDTQYF. The CDR3 region has the DNA TGTGCCGGCAGCTTTGGGACTAGCGGGAGTCGGTGGACAGATACGCAGTATTTT.

The chain has TRBV11-1 and TRBJ1-1; D gene uncertain. Germline V lookup: CDR1 SGHAT, CDR2 FQDESV (reference sequence). This CDR3 spans 14 amino acids. The V gene lost 5 bases and the J gene lost 3 bases, with 13 bases spanning the gap. CDR3 amino acids: CASSLGLVYTEAFF. CDR3 sequence (DNA): TGTGCCAGCAGCCTTGGATTGGTGTACACTGAAGCTTTCTTT.